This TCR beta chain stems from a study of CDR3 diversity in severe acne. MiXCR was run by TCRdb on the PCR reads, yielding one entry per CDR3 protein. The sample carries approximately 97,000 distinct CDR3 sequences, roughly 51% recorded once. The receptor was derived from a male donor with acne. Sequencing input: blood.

The CDR3 bases are TGTGCCACCAGCAGCTTCGAGAGGACCTCGGATGAGCAGTTCTTC. Translation: CATSSFERTSDEQFF. This chain connects TRBV15 to TRBJ2-1; no firm D call. The germline CDR1 and CDR2 sequences are LNHNV and YYDKDF (reference sequence). The CDR3 runs to 15 residues. Trimming stripped 3 bases from V and 8 bases from J, with 17 bases between.